These 6 T cell receptor beta chains originate from one sample sequenced in a study of cytomegalovirus exposure and HLA in healthy donors (dated by TCRdb to about 2017). The method was the immunoSEQ multiplex PCR assay. A mixture of 60 forward primers for TCR Vbeta segments and 13 reverse primers for TCR Jbeta segments was used in the multiplex PCR. TCRdb stores this immuneACCESS table with in-frame sequences only. Part of the clones is absent; in the studies checked, under half of the shortfall reflects unresolved V genes, and no reason is known for the rest. A total of around 170,000 clones appear in this sample, over 75% of them only once. The biggest ten clones account for around 2.5% of the sample. Material for sequencing was PBMCs. All receptors come from a man between 60 and 70 years old in good health and CMV-seronegative.

This rearrangement joins TRBV6-1 to TRBJ1-2, with 9 bases identical to TRBD1. V lost 3 bases to trimming and J lost 8 bases; unmatched junction nucleotides: 10. CDR1 is MNHNS, CDR2 SASEGT, per germline. The CDR3 loop spans 15 amino acids. CDR3 coding DNA: TGTGCCAGCAGTGAGATATACAGGGGGCGTGAAGGCTACACCTTC. This gives the protein CASSEIYRGREGYTF.

This chain links TRBV27 with TRBJ2-5; 9 bases are a match to TRBD1. This CDR3 is 16 amino acids long. Germline-derived CDR1 and CDR2 are MNHEY and SMNVEV (reference sequence). The V segment lost 4 bases and the J segment 5 bases; nucleotides outside the gene matches: 11. CDR3 coding DNA: TGTGCCAGCAGTTCCCAATCCGGACAGGGGTATGAGACCCAGTACTTC. Its protein is CASSSQSGQGYETQYF.

This clone showed up just once. The chain is built from TRBV30 and TRBJ1-1; D is perhaps TRBD1 (6 bases). CDR1 and CDR2 (germline): GTSNPN, SVGIG (reference sequence). The length of the CDR3 is 13 residues. Trimming removed 2 bases at V and 11 bases at J, with 18 bases between. The CDR3 nucleotides read TGTGCCTGGAGTCGGGGAGGGGGTTCTGGGGCTTTCTTT. As protein: CAWSRGGGSGAFF.

This clone was observed a single time. Relative to the germline gene, one junction end is altered; a read error may explain this. This CDR3 reads CASSPRGQGNYGYPF. CDR3 sequence (DNA): TGTGCCAGCAGTCCCAGGGGACAGGGGAACTATGGCTACCCCTTC. The chain couples TRBV6-5 to TRBJ1-2; 10 bases agree with TRBD1. The CDR3 extends over 15 amino acids. From germline, CDR1 is MNHEY and CDR2 SVGAGI.

The chain joins TRBV11-2 to TRBJ2-5; TRBD2 agrees at 8 bases. Germline V gene lookup returns CDR1 SGHAT and CDR2 FQNNGV. The CDR3 covers 14 residues. With 7 bases clipped from V and 6 bases from J, the junction kept 10 bases outside the gene matches. CDR3 sequence: CASKGSGVGQTQYF. The CDR3 DNA sequence: TGTGCCAGCAAGGGTAGCGGGGTAGGTCAGACCCAGTACTTC.

The chain uses TRBV27 and TRBJ1-5; 9 nucleotides agree with TRBD1. The ends lost 5 bases at V and 1 base at J; junction bases unmatched: 3. Germline V gene data show CDR1 as MNHEY and CDR2 as SMNVEV (reference sequence). The CDR3 sequence is 15 residues long. The CDR3 protein is CASSLGQGSNQPQHF. DNA of the CDR3: TGTGCCAGCAGTCTCGGACAGGGGAGCAATCAGCCCCAGCATTTT.